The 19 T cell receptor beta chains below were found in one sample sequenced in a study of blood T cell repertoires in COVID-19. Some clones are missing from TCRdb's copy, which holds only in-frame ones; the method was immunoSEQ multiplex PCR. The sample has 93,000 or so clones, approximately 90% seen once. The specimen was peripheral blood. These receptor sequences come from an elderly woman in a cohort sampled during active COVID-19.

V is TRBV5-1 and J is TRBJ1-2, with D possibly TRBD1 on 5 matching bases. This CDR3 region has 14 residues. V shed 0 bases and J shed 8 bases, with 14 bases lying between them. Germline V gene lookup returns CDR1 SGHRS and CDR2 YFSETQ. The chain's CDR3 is CASSLDQAGLGYTF. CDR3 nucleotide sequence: TGCGCCAGCAGCTTGGATCAGGCAGGGTTAGGCTACACCTTC.

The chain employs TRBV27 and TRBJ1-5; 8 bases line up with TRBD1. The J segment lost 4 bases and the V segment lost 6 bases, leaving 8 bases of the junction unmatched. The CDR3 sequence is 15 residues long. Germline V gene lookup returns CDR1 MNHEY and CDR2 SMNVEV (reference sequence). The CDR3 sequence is CASRTGQGPNQPQHF. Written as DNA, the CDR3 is TGTGCCAGCAGGACCGGACAGGGCCCAAATCAGCCCCAGCATTTT.

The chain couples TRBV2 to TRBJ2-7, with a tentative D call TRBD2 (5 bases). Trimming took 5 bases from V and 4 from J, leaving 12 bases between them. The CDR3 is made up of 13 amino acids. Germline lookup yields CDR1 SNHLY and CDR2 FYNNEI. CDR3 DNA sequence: TGTGCCAGCAGTTTACAGCAGCGGTACGAGCAGTACTTC. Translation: CASSLQQRYEQYF. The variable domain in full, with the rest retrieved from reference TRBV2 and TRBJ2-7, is EPEVTQTPSHQVTQMGQEVILRCVPISNHLYFYWYRQILGQKVEFLVSFYNNEISEKSEIFDDQFSVERPDGSNFTLKIRSTKLEDSAMYFCASSLQQRYEQYFGPGTRLTVT.

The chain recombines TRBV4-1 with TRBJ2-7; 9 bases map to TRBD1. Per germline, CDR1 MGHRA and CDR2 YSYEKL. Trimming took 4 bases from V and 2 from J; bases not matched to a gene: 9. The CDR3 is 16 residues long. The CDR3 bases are TGCGCCAGCAGCCCTGGATCGGGACAGGGTACCTACGAGCAGTACTTC. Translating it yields CASSPGSGQGTYEQYF.

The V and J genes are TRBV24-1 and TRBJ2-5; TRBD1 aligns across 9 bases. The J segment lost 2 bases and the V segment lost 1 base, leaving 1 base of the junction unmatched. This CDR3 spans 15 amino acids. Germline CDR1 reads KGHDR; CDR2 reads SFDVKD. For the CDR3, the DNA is TGTGCCACCAGTGATTTCGGGACAGGGCAAGAGACCCAGTACTTC. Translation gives CATSDFGTGQETQYF.

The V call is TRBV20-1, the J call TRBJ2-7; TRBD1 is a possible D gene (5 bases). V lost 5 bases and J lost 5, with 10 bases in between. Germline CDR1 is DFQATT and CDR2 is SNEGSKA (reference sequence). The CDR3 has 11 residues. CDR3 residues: CSAQQAHEQYF. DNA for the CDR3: TGCAGTGCTCAACAGGCCCACGAGCAGTACTTC.

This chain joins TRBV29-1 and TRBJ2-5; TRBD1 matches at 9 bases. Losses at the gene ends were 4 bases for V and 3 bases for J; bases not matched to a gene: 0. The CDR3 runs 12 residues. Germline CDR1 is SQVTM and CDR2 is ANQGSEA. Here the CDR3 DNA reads TGCAGCGTTGGGGACAGGGAAGAGACCCAGTACTTC. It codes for CSVGDREETQYF.

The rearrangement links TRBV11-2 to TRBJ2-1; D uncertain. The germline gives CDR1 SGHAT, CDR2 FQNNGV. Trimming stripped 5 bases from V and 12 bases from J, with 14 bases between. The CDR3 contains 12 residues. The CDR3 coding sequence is TGTGCCAGCAGCAAAAGCAGAGCAGGGCAGTTCTTC. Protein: CASSKSRAGQFF.

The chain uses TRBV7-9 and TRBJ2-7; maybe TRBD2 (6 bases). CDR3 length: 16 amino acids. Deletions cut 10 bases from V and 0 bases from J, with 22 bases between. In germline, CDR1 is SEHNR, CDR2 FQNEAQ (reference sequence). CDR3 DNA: TGTGCCACTAGCCGGTGGAGCGGGTCCCCCTCCTACGAGCAGTACTTC. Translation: CATSRWSGSPSYEQYF.

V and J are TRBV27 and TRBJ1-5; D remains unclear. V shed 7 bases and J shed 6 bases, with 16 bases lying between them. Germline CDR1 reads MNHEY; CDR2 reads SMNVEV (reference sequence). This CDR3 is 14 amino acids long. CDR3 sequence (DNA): TGTGCCAGCACCCTCCAGCGGGGTACTCAGCCCCAGCATTTT. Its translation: CASTLQRGTQPQHF.

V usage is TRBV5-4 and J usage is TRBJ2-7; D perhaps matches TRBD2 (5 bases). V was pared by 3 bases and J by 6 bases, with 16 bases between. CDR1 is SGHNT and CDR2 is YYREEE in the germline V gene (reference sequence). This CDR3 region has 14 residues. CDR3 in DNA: TGTGCCAGCAGCTACCCGGGGAGTCTACGCGAGCAGTACTTC. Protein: CASSYPGSLREQYF.

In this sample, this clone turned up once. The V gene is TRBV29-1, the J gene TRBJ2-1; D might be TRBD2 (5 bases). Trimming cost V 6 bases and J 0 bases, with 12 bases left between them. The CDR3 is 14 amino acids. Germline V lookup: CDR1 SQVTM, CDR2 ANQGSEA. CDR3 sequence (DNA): TGCAGCGTCGCCCTTGGGAGCTCCTACAATGAGCAGTTCTTC. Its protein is CSVALGSSYNEQFF.

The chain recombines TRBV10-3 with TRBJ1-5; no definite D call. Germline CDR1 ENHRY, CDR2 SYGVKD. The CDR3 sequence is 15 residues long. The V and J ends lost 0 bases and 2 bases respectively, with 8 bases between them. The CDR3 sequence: CAISESSIGNQPQHF. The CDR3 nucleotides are TGTGCCATCAGTGAGTCGAGTATAGGCAATCAGCCCCAGCATTTT.

The CDR3 here is CASSLTSGGSYEQYF. The CDR3 coding sequence is TGTGCCAGCAGCTTGACTAGCGGGGGGTCCTACGAGCAGTACTTC. This chain connects TRBV11-3 to TRBJ2-7, with 13 bases aligning to TRBD2. V dropped 3 bases and J dropped 1; count of bases not matched to a gene: 0. Germline CDR1 reads SGHNT; CDR2 reads YENEEA. This CDR3 has 15 residues. The full variable domain, its missing parts supplied by reference TRBV11-3 and TRBJ2-7, is EAGVVQSPRYKIIEKKQPVAFWCNPISGHNTLYWYLQNLGQGPELLIRYENEEAVDDSQLPKDRFSAERLKGVDSTLKIQPAELGDSAVYLCASSLTSGGSYEQYFGPGTRLTVT.

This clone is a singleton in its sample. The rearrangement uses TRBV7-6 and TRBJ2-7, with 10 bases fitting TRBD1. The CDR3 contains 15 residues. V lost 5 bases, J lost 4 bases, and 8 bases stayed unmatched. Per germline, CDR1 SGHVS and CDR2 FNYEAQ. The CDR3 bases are TGTGCCAGCAGCCTCCGGACAGGGGGAGAGTACGAGCAGTACTTC. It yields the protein CASSLRTGGEYEQYF.

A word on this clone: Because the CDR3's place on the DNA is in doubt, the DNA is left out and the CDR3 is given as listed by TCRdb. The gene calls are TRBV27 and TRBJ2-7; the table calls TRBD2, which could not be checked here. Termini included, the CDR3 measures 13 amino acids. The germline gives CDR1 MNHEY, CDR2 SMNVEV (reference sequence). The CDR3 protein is CASSLFLSYEQYF.

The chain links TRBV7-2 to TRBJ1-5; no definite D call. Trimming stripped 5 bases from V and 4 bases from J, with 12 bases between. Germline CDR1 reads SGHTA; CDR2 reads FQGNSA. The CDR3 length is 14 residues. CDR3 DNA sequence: TGTGCCAGCAGCACCCGGGTCCCAAATCAGCCCCAGCATTTT. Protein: CASSTRVPNQPQHF.

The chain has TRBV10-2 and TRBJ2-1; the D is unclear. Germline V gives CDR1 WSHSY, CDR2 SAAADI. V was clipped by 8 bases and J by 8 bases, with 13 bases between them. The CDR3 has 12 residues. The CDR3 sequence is CASRGGAYEQFF. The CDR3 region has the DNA TGCGCCAGCCGTGGTGGAGCGTATGAGCAGTTCTTC.

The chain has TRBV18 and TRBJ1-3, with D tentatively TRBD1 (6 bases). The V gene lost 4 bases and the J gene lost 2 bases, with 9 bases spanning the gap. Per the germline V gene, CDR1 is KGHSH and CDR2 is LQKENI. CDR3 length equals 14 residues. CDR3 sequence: CASSLQGAGNTIYF. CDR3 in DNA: TGTGCCAGCTCACTACAGGGAGCTGGAAACACCATATATTTT. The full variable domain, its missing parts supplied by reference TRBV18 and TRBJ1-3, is NAGVMQNPRHLVRRRGQEARLRCSPMKGHSHVYWYRQLPEEGLKFMVYLQKENIIDESGMPKERFSAEFPKEGPSILRIQQVVRGDSAAYFCASSLQGAGNTIYFGEGSWLTVV.